The 21 T cell receptor beta chains below come from one sample, sequenced in a study of early T cells in non-severe SARS-CoV-2 infection. A single record per CDR3 protein comes from TCRdb applying MiXCR to the 5' RACE reads. The sample carries around 92,000 distinct CDR3 sequences, approximately 9.9% recorded once. Sequencing used whole blood. The receptor set was obtained from an adult who was a healthcare worker with PCR-confirmed SARS-CoV-2 infection or an uninfected control (not recorded which).

This clonotype was observed a few times. This chain uses TRBV28 with TRBJ1-3; 7 nucleotides match TRBD1. Germline V gene data show CDR1 as MDHEN and CDR2 as SYDVKM. CDR3 length: 17 amino acids. After removal of 1 base from V and 4 bases from J, the junction contained 10 bases not matched to a gene. The CDR3 is CASSLYRTGLRGNTIYF. The CDR3, as DNA: TGTGCCAGCAGTTTATACAGGACAGGATTAAGAGGAAACACCATATATTTT.

This chain connects TRBV7-3 to TRBJ1-1; D is perhaps TRBD1 (5 bases). The CDR3 totals 13 residues. The germline CDR1 and CDR2 sequences are SGHTA and FQGTGA. Trimming took off 2 bases at V and 7 bases at J, with 11 bases between the two ends. The DNA for the CDR3 is TGTGCCAGCAGCTTACTGAGGGGAGGTGAAGCTTTCTTT. Translation gives CASSLLRGGEAFF.

The V gene is TRBV5-1, the J gene TRBJ2-1; the D gene is possibly TRBD1 (6 bases). With 0 bases removed from V and 4 bases from J, the gap between germline ends came to 11 bases. The CDR3 totals 15 residues. Germline CDR1 and CDR2: SGHRS and YFSETQ. The CDR3 loop is CASSLVWTAYNEQFF. CDR3 nucleotide sequence: TGCGCCAGCAGCTTGGTGTGGACAGCTTACAATGAGCAGTTCTTC.

This clonotype has ten or more counts. In DNA form, the CDR3 reads TGTGCCAGCAGCTTCCCGGGACAGAACACTGAAGCTTTCTTT. Translated: CASSFPGQNTEAFF. The rearrangement uses TRBV7-9 and TRBJ1-1, with a tentative D call TRBD1 (6 bases). Trimming took off 3 bases at V and 1 base at J, with 9 bases between the two ends. Germline assignment: CDR1 SEHNR and CDR2 FQNEAQ (reference sequence). The length of the CDR3 is 14 residues.

There are many counts of this clonotype. V usage is TRBV7-9 and J usage is TRBJ2-2, with 8 bases lining up with TRBD1. The length of the CDR3 is 18 residues. Per the germline V gene, CDR1 is SEHNR and CDR2 is FQNEAQ (reference sequence). V dropped 5 bases and J dropped 4; count of bases not matched to a gene: 15. CDR3 in amino acids: CASSPGGDRRGATGELFF. The CDR3 coding sequence is TGTGCCAGCAGCCCCGGAGGGGACAGGCGGGGCGCCACCGGGGAGCTGTTTTTT.

This rearrangement joins TRBV18 to TRBJ2-1, with 8 bases lining up with TRBD2. The CDR3 spans 21 residues. V lost 3 bases to trimming and J lost 0 bases; unmatched junction nucleotides: 19. Germline CDR1 and CDR2: KGHSH and LQKENI. CDR3 in amino acids: CASSPLRTRASGPSSYNEQFF. CDR3 DNA: TGTGCCAGCTCACCTCTTAGAACACGAGCTAGCGGGCCAAGCTCCTACAATGAGCAGTTCTTC.

A word on this clonotype: A much larger clone is a single base away; this may be a read error. The chain employs TRBV20-1 and TRBJ1-4; maybe TRBD1 (5 bases). Germline-derived CDR1 and CDR2 are DFQATT and SNEGSKA (reference sequence). Trimming removed 0 bases from V and 7 bases from J, with 12 bases in between. The CDR3 spans 14 residues. CDR3 sequence: CSARDSQGVEKLFF. For the CDR3, the DNA is TGCAGTGCTAGAGATTCCCAGGGAGTTGAAAAACTGTTTTTT.

This clonotype was counted a few times. The chain recombines TRBV7-2 with TRBJ1-2; possibly TRBD1 for D (6 bases). Trimming stripped 3 bases from V and 5 bases from J, with 19 bases between. This CDR3 is built from 16 residues. Germline-derived CDR1 and CDR2 are SGHTA and FQGNSA. CDR3 sequence (DNA): TGTGCCAGCAGCTTCCGCCGGGACACCCGGGCGTATGGCTACACCTTC. Encoded protein: CASSFRRDTRAYGYTF.

This chain joins TRBV29-1 and TRBJ1-1; D remains unclear. V was trimmed by 5 bases and J by 0 bases, leaving 4 bases between them. CDR3 length: 11 residues. CDR1 is SQVTM and CDR2 is ANQGSEA in the germline V gene. The CDR3 sequence: CSVWVNTEAFF. CDR3 nucleotide sequence: TGCAGCGTTTGGGTGAACACTGAAGCTTTCTTT.

This clonotype was counted a few times. The gene calls are TRBV20-1 and TRBJ2-1; 7 bases are a match to TRBD2. V shed 5 bases, J shed 2 bases, and the junction held 3 bases outside the gene matches. Per germline, CDR1 DFQATT and CDR2 SNEGSKA (reference sequence). The CDR3 has 13 amino acids. CDR3 residues: CSAWTRAYNEQFF. CDR3 nucleotides: TGCAGTGCTTGGACTAGGGCCTACAATGAGCAGTTCTTC.

The chain employs TRBV7-2 and TRBJ2-5; D may be TRBD2 (5 bases). V lost 1 base and J lost 1, with 16 bases in between. Germline assignment: CDR1 SGHTA and CDR2 FQGNSA. The CDR3 spans 17 residues. CDR3 loop: CASSLDFNGDPQETQYF. The DNA for the CDR3 is TGTGCCAGCAGCTTAGATTTTAACGGGGATCCCCAAGAGACCCAGTACTTC. Supplemented by reference TRBV7-2 and TRBJ2-5, the full variable domain reads GAGVSQSPSNKVTEKGKDVELRCDPISGHTALYWYRQSLGQGLEFLIYFQGNSAPDKSGLPSDRFSAERTGGSVSTLTIQRTQQEDSAVYLCASSLDFNGDPQETQYFGPGTRLLVL.

This clonotype was picked up a small number of times. This sequence joins TRBV7-3 and TRBJ2-1; 9 bases match TRBD2. The germline CDR1 and CDR2 sequences are SGHTA and FQGTGA. This CDR3 has 15 amino acids. The ends lost 1 base at V and 4 bases at J; junction bases unmatched: 2. The CDR3 bases are TGTGCCAGCAGCTTAAGCCTAGCGGGGTACAATGAGCAGTTCTTC. Amino acids: CASSLSLAGYNEQFF.

Ten or more counts support this clonotype. The gene calls are TRBV5-1 and TRBJ2-5, with D hard to call. V lost 2 bases, J lost 5 bases, and 4 bases lay in between. Germline CDR1 reads SGHRS; CDR2 reads YFSETQ. The CDR3 extends over 11 amino acids. The CDR3 DNA reads TGCGCCAGCAGCTTAGAGGAGACCCAGTACTTC. Its translation: CASSLEETQYF.

In this sample, this clonotype turned up a few times. The chain employs TRBV9 and TRBJ1-2; D is undetermined. V lost 3 bases to trimming and J lost 7 bases, with 16 bases between them. Per germline, CDR1 SGDLS and CDR2 YYNGEE. The CDR3 sequence is 14 residues long. The CDR3: CASSGTASGPGYTF. The CDR3 DNA follows: TGTGCCAGCAGCGGCACCGCCTCAGGTCCTGGCTACACCTTC. The full variable domain, completed using reference TRBV9 and TRBJ1-2, is DSGVTQTPKHLITATGQRVTLRCSPRSGDLSVYWYQQSLDQGLQFLIQYYNGEERAKGNILERFSAQQFPDLHSELNLSSLELGDSALYFCASSGTASGPGYTFGSGTRLTVV.

This clonotype has a handful of counts. The gene calls are TRBV20-1 and TRBJ2-5; D unclear. The CDR3 covers 17 residues. V was shortened by 3 bases and J by 3 bases, with 23 bases between the two germline ends. In germline, CDR1 is DFQATT, CDR2 SNEGSKA (reference sequence). CDR3: CSASVAAGQMEKETQYF. The DNA of the CDR3 is TGCAGTGCTAGCGTGGCTGCCGGCCAGATGGAAAAAGAGACCCAGTACTTC.

This clonotype was seen at least ten times. The V call is TRBV7-3, the J call TRBJ2-1; D might be TRBD2 (6 bases). Trimming removed 2 bases from V and 10 bases from J, with 18 bases in between. The CDR3 has 15 residues. Germline CDR1 is SGHTA and CDR2 is FQGTGA. The chain's CDR3 is CASSLEGLRPQEQFF. The CDR3 bases are TGTGCCAGCAGCTTAGAGGGACTCCGGCCCCAGGAGCAGTTCTTC.

The chain is built from TRBV10-3 and TRBJ2-7; the D is unclear. The V end lost 8 bases, the J end lost 2 bases, and 10 bases lay between the germline ends. This CDR3 comprises 12 residues. Per germline, CDR1 ENHRY and CDR2 SYGVKD. CDR3 residues: CAISTSTYEQYF. For the CDR3, the DNA is TGTGCCATCTCCACGTCAACCTACGAGCAGTACTTC.

This rearrangement joins TRBV4-1 to TRBJ2-7; 9 bases map to TRBD1. The V segment lost 4 bases and the J segment 6 bases; nucleotides outside the gene matches: 10. This CDR3 has 15 residues. Germline CDR1 and CDR2: MGHRA and YSYEKL. The chain's CDR3 is CASSPLGTGTIEQYF. In DNA, the CDR3 is TGCGCCAGCAGCCCTCTAGGGACAGGGACCATCGAGCAGTACTTC.

In this sample, this clonotype turned up many times. The V and J genes are TRBV6-1 and TRBJ1-1, with D perhaps TRBD1 (5 bases). V lost 6 bases and J lost 2, with 10 bases in between. This CDR3 is built from 13 residues. Germline V lookup: CDR1 MNHNS, CDR2 SASEGT. The CDR3 reads CASSLQENTEAFF. In DNA, the CDR3 is TGTGCCAGCAGCTTACAGGAAAACACTGAAGCTTTCTTT.

There are a few counts of this clonotype. The V and J genes are TRBV10-3 and TRBJ1-3, with D uncertain. This CDR3 region has 14 residues. The V end was cut by 6 bases, the J end by 0 bases, with 9 bases between. Per germline, CDR1 ENHRY and CDR2 SYGVKD. CDR3 DNA: TGTGCCATCAGAGCAGGCGGCTCTGGAAACACCATATATTTT. Protein: CAIRAGGSGNTIYF.

The chain recombines TRBV12-3 or TRBV12-4 with TRBJ2-1; no clear D. The CDR3 loop spans 12 amino acids. V was pared by 5 bases and J by 7 bases, with 9 bases between. The CDR3 nucleotides read TGTGCCAGCAGTGATGACTGGAATGAGCAGTTCTTC. This translates into CASSDDWNEQFF.